The rows below give T cell receptor beta chains drawn from one sample of a study of blood T cell repertoires in COVID-19. Libraries were prepared by immunoSEQ multiplex PCR; TCRdb keeps only in-frame clonotypes and omits some of them. The table includes about 180,000 clones, roughly 85% detected once. What was sequenced was peripheral blood. Receptor source: a woman aged 80 or over with active or convalescent COVID-19. Each CDR3 is given with its conserved first and last residue. The D gene is left open where the match is weak. Only some rows state a clone size, as once, few, many or a class for expanded clones.

D: TRBD2
V: TRBV5-4
J: TRBJ2-2
size: -
CDR3: CASRTSGSMNTGELFF
DNA: TGTGCCAGCCGCACTAGCGGGAGTATGAACACCGGGGAGCTGTTTTTT

D: -
V: TRBV7-3
J: TRBJ1-2
size: -
CDR3: CASSSIGGTNYGYTF
DNA: TGTGCCAGCAGCTCAATTGGCGGGACTAACTATGGCTACACCTTC

D: -
V: TRBV11-2
J: TRBJ1-4
size: -
CDR3: CASSLELAGFSSF
DNA: TGTGCCAGCAGCTTAGAACTGGCAGGGTTCAGTTCCTTT

D: -
V: TRBV6-5
J: TRBJ1-2
size: -
CDR3: CASSNGGTGYTF
DNA: TGTGCCAGCAGTAATGGGGGGACCGGCTACACCTTC

D: -
V: TRBV11-2
J: TRBJ2-3
size: -
CDR3: CASSSLSITDTQYF
DNA: TGTGCCAGCAGCTCCCTCAGTATAACAGATACGCAGTATTTT

D: -
V: TRBV5-1
J: TRBJ2-2
size: once
CDR3: CASSPSGQNTGELFF
DNA: TGCGCCAGCAGCCCGAGCGGTCAGAACACCGGGGAGCTGTTTTTT

D: -
V: TRBV9
J: TRBJ2-2
size: -
CDR3: CASSVGWGVDTGELFF
DNA: TGTGCCAGCAGCGTAGGGTGGGGCGTGGACACCGGGGAGCTGTTTTTT

D: -
V: TRBV5-8
J: TRBJ1-2
size: -
CDR3: CASSLWQTNYGYTF
DNA: TGTGCCAGCAGCTTGTGGCAGACTAACTATGGCTACACCTTC

D: -
V: TRBV19
J: TRBJ2-5
size: -
CDR3: CASSIGPYGQETQYF
DNA: TGTGCCAGTAGTATTGGGCCCTATGGCCAAGAGACCCAGTACTTC

D: -
V: TRBV2
J: TRBJ1-6
size: -
CDR3: CASNLQRDSPLHF
DNA: TGTGCCAGCAATCTACAGCGGGATTCACCCCTCCACTTT

D: -
V: TRBV7-9
J: TRBJ2-5
size: -
CDR3: CASSLFRASIETQYF
DNA: TGTGCCAGCAGCTTATTCAGGGCCTCTATCGAGACCCAGTACTTC

D: TRBD2
V: TRBV4-1
J: TRBJ2-3
size: -
CDR3: CASSFRLARGGNTQYF
DNA: TGCGCCAGCAGCTTCCGACTAGCGCGGGGTGGGAATACGCAGTATTTT

D: TRBD1
V: TRBV28
J: TRBJ1-5
size: -
CDR3: CASSLGTGGQPQHF
DNA: TGTGCCAGCAGTTTGGGGACAGGTGGTCAACCCCAGCATTTT

D: -
V: TRBV5-5
J: TRBJ2-3
size: once
CDR3: CASSLVAARSDTQYF
DNA: TGTGCCAGCAGCTTGGTGGCGGCAAGGTCAGATACGCAGTATTTT

D: TRBD1
V: TRBV7-9
J: TRBJ2-2
size: -
CDR3: CASSRTPGQDTGELFF
DNA: TGTGCCAGCAGTCGTACTCCGGGACAGGATACCGGGGAGCTGTTTTTT

D: -
V: TRBV5-1
J: TRBJ1-1
size: medium-sized
CDR3: CASSLGGPNTEAFF
DNA: TGCGCCAGCAGCTTGGGGGGGCCTAACACTGAAGCTTTCTTT

D: -
V: TRBV5-1
J: TRBJ2-7
size: once
CDR3: CASSFLTPLEQYF
DNA: TGCGCCAGCAGCTTTTTGACACCCCTGGAGCAGTACTTC

D: TRBD1
V: TRBV5-1
J: TRBJ1-2
size: -
CDR3: CASSLFSTGVGYTF
DNA: TGCGCCAGCAGCTTGTTCTCCACAGGGGTTGGCTACACCTTC

D: TRBD2
V: TRBV9
J: TRBJ2-2
size: -
CDR3: CASSRGPSGITTGELFF
DNA: TGTGCCAGCAGCCGGGGCCCTAGCGGGATAACCACCGGGGAGCTGTTTTTT

D: -
V: TRBV18
J: TRBJ1-5
size: -
CDR3: CASSLYDRNNQPQHF
DNA: TGTGCCAGCTCCCTATATGACAGAAACAATCAGCCCCAGCATTTT

D: -
V: TRBV5-1
J: TRBJ1-4
size: once
CDR3: CASSDLATNEKLFF
DNA: TGCGCCAGCAGTGACTTGGCAACTAATGAAAAACTGTTTTTT

D: -
V: TRBV21-1
J: TRBJ2-7
size: -
CDR3: CASSDQPESSSYEQYF
DNA: TGTGCCAGCAGCGACCAACCGGAGAGCTCTTCCTACGAGCAGTACTTC

D: -
V: TRBV18
J: TRBJ2-5
size: -
CDR3: CASSPDWETQYF
DNA: TGTGCCAGCTCACCGGACTGGGAGACCCAGTACTTC

D: TRBD2
V: TRBV5-1
J: TRBJ2-7
size: -
CDR3: CASSLEGSGRLAEQYF
DNA: TGCGCCAGCAGCTTGGAGGGTAGCGGGAGGCTCGCCGAGCAGTACTTC

D: TRBD1
V: TRBV6-5
J: TRBJ1-5
size: once
CDR3: CASSYRQGGQPQHF
DNA: TGTGCCAGCAGTTACAGACAGGGGGGGCAGCCCCAGCATTTT

D: -
V: TRBV5-1
J: TRBJ1-1
size: -
CDR3: CASGTGGVESEAFF
DNA: TGCGCCAGTGGGACCGGAGGGGTAGAAAGTGAAGCTTTCTTT

D: -
V: TRBV13
J: TRBJ1-1
size: -
CDR3: CASSLSLFRTITEAFF
DNA: TGTGCCAGCAGCTTATCCTTATTTAGGACAATCACTGAAGCTTTCTTT

D: -
V: TRBV6-5
J: TRBJ2-7
size: -
CDR3: CASSLEVRTYEQYF
DNA: TGTGCCAGCAGTCTAGAAGTCCGAACCTACGAGCAGTACTTC

D: TRBD1
V: TRBV19
J: TRBJ2-5
size: -
CDR3: CASTAAQGQGWQTQYF
DNA: TGTGCCAGTACCGCGGCGCAGGGACAGGGGTGGCAGACCCAGTACTTC

D: -
V: TRBV2
J: TRBJ2-7
size: -
CDR3: CASSGTPTYEQYF
DNA: TGTGCCAGCAGCGGGACTCCGACCTACGAGCAGTACTTC

D: TRBD1
V: TRBV5-1
J: TRBJ1-4
size: -
CDR3: CASRLQGEDEKLFF
DNA: TGCGCCAGCAGATTGCAGGGGGAGGATGAAAAACTGTTTTTT

D: TRBD1
V: TRBV18
J: TRBJ1-2
size: -
CDR3: CASSPRGQDYGYTF
DNA: TGTGCCAGCTCACCCCGCGGACAGGACTATGGCTACACCTTC

D: TRBD2
V: TRBV30
J: TRBJ2-3
size: few
CDR3: CAWSRGLAGASTDTQYF
DNA: TGTGCCTGGAGTAGGGGACTAGCGGGCGCAAGCACAGATACGCAGTATTTT

D: TRBD1
V: TRBV28
J: TRBJ2-6
size: -
CDR3: CASRTGFGANVLTF
DNA: TGTGCCAGCAGGACAGGGTTCGGGGCCAACGTCCTGACTTTC

D: TRBD1
V: TRBV30
J: TRBJ1-1
size: once
CDR3: CAWSVFSSGTGSTFF
DNA: TGTGCCTGGAGTGTCTTTTCCTCCGGGACAGGGTCAACTTTCTTT